The clone carrying this T cell receptor (beta chain) was recorded many times. Trimming left V 1 base short and J 2 bases short, with 9 bases between. The germline V gene encodes CDR1 LGHNA and CDR2 YSLEER. This CDR3 has 16 amino acids. Each TCR beta library was made by quantitative 5'-RACE that incorporated molecular barcodes. TCRdb ran MiXCR on the 5' RACE reads and lists one entry per CDR3 protein. This sample has 250,000 to 400,000 distinct CDR3 sequences, with approximately 10% found just once. The data belong to a study of CD8 T cells in ankylosing spondylitis. The sequencing sample was made of blood, either unsorted or a sorted T cell fraction (not recorded which). This sequence was found in a female donor with ankylosing spondylitis or in good health (not recorded which). The rearrangement uses TRBV4-3 and TRBJ2-6; D perhaps matches TRBD1 (6 bases). CDR3 amino acids: CASSQGTATGANVLTF. The CDR3 coding sequence is TGCGCCAGCAGCCAAGGGACAGCCACTGGGGCCAACGTCCTGACTTTC.